This T cell receptor beta chain comes out of a study of cytomegalovirus exposure and HLA in healthy donors. In the PCR, 60 Vbeta and 13 Jbeta primers were used. Only in-frame clones appear in the TCRdb table, and some are missing; sequencing was by immunoSEQ multiplex PCR. The sample has about 35,000 clones; the top ten hold more than 3.5%. Germline V lookup: CDR1 MGHRA, CDR2 YSYEKL. The V segment lost 1 base and the J segment 4 bases; nucleotides outside the gene matches: 7. The CDR3 extends over 17 amino acids. Sequenced input: PBMCs. V is TRBV4-1 and J is TRBJ2-3; 11 bases are shared with TRBD2. The TCR comes from a middle-aged woman in good health and CMV-seropositive. As DNA, the CDR3 is TGCGCCAGCAGCCAAGCGGTTAGCGGGAGGGATGCAGATACGCAGTATTTT. Translated: CASSQAVSGRDADTQYF.